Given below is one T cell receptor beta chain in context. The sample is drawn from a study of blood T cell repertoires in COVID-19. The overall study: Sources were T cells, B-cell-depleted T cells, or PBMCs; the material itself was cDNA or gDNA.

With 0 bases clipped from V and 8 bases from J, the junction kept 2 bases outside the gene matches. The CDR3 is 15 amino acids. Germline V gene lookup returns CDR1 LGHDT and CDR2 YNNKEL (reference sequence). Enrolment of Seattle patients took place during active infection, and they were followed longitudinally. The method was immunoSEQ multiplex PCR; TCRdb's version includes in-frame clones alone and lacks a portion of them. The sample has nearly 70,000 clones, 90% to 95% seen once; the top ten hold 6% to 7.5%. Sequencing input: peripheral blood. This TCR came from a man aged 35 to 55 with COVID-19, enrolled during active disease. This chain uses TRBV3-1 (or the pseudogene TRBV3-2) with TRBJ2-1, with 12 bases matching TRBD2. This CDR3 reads CASSQDSSGGDEQFF. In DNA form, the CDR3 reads TGTGCCAGCAGCCAAGACTCTAGCGGGGGGGATGAGCAGTTCTTC.